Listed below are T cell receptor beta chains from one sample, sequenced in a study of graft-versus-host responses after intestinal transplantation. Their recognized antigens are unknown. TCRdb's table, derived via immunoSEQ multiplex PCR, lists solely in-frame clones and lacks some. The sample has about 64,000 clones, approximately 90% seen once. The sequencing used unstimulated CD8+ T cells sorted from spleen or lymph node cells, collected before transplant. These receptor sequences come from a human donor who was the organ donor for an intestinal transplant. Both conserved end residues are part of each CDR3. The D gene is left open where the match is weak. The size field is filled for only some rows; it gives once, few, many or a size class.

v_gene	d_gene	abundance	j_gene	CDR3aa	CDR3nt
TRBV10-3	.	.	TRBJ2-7	CASRGGDRTYEQYF	TGTGCCTCCCGAGGGGGTGACAGAACCTACGAGCAGTACTTC
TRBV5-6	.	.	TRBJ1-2	CASSLAEGGYGYTF	TGTGCCAGCAGCTTGGCCGAGGGAGGCTATGGCTACACCTTC
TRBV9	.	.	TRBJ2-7	CASSVGSGGQLNFRDYEQYF	TGTGCCAGCAGCGTAGGATCCGGTGGGCAGCTAAATTTCCGGGATTACGAGCAGTACTTC
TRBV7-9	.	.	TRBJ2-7	CASNDGSYEQYF	TGTGCCAGCAACGACGGGAGCTACGAGCAGTACTTC
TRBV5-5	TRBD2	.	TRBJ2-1	CASSSTSGGGNEQFF	TGTGCCAGCAGCTCAACTAGCGGGGGCGGCAATGAGCAGTTCTTC
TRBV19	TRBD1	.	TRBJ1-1	CASRITHRGPDTEAFF	TGTGCCAGTAGGATTACGCACAGGGGCCCGGACACTGAAGCTTTCTTT
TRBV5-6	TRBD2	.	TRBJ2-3	CASSLGTSSDTQYF	TGTGCCAGCAGCTTGGGGACTAGCAGTGATACGCAGTATTTT
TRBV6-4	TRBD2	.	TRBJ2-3	CASSDVAGSTDTQYF	TGTGCCAGCAGTGACGTAGCGGGAAGCACAGATACGCAGTATTTT
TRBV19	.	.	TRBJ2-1	CASRDSLSNEQFF	TGTGCCAGTCGAGACTCGTTATCCAATGAGCAGTTCTTC
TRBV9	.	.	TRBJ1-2	CASSVGQTEYGYTF	TGTGCCAGCAGCGTAGGACAGACCGAATATGGCTACACCTTC
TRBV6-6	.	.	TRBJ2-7	CASSLEGSREQYF	TGTGCCAGCAGTTTGGAGGGGTCGAGGGAGCAGTACTTC
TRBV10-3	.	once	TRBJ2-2	CAISESTRGTGELFF	TGTGCCATCAGTGAGTCGACTAGGGGAACCGGGGAGCTGTTTTTT
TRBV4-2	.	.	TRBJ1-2	CASSQEFGGSNYGYTF	TGTGCCAGCAGCCAAGAATTTGGGGGCTCTAACTATGGCTACACCTTC
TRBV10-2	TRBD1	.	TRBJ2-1	CASNDRETYNEQFF	TGCGCCAGCAACGACAGGGAGACCTACAATGAGCAGTTCTTC
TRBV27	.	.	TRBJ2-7	CASSLYVGTPTYEQYF	TGTGCCAGCAGTTTATATGTTGGGACACCGACCTACGAGCAGTACTTC
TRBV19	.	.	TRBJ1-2	CASSISPTERVGYTF	TGTGCCAGTAGTATCTCCCCGACAGAACGGGTCGGCTACACCTTC
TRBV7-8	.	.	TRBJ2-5	CASSLAGGARETQYF	TGTGCCAGCAGCTTAGCGGGGGGGGCGAGAGAGACCCAGTACTTC
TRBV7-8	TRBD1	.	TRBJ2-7	CASSRGPTHYYYEQYF	TGTGCCAGCAGCAGGGGGCCGACCCACTACTACTACGAGCAGTACTTC
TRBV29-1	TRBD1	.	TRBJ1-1	CVGQGGDWTEAFF	TGCGTGGGTCAGGGGGGAGATTGGACTGAAGCTTTCTTT
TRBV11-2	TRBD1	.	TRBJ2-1	CASRTGLYNEQFF	TGTGCCAGCAGGACAGGGCTTTACAATGAGCAGTTCTTC
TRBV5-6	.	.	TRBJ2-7	CASSLIQGGNPYEQYF	TGTGCCAGCAGCTTGATACAGGGAGGGAACCCCTACGAGCAGTACTTC
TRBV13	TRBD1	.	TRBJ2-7	CASSSYIQGVSYEQYF	TGTGCCAGCAGCTCATATATTCAGGGGGTGAGCTACGAGCAGTACTTC
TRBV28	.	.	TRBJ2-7	CASTLNLDGGSYEQYF	TGTGCCAGCACCCTCAATTTGGACGGGGGATCCTACGAGCAGTACTTC
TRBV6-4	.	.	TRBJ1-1	CASSDFDNGFRRPAFF	TGTGCCAGCAGTGACTTCGATAACGGGTTTCGCCGGCCAGCTTTCTTT
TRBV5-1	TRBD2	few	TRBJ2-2	CASSTLTSGRRIGELFF	TGCGCCAGCAGCACGTTGACTAGCGGGAGACGTATCGGGGAGCTGTTTTTT
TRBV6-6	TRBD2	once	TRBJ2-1	CASSLSGSSYNEQFF	TGTGCCAGCAGCCTGAGCGGGAGCTCCTACAATGAGCAGTTCTTC
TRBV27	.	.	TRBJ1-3	CASSRGQTGNTIYF	TGTGCCAGCAGTCGCGGACAGACGGGAAACACCATATATTTT
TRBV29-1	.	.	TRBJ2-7	CSVVIANLGEQYF	TGCAGCGTGGTGATAGCAAACCTCGGGGAGCAGTACTTC
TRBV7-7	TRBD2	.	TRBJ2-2	CASSPIAGRATGELFF	TGTGCTAGCAGCCCCATCGCCGGGAGGGCCACCGGGGAGCTGTTTTTT
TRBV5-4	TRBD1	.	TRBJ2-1	CASSLYRGNEQFF	TGTGCCAGCAGCCTTTACAGGGGGAATGAGCAGTTCTTC
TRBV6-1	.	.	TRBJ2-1	CASSDQMEGNNEQFF	TGTGCCAGCAGTGATCAAATGGAGGGGAACAATGAGCAGTTCTTC
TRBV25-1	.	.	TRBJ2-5	CASSDGETQYF	TGTGCCAGCAGTGACGGAGAGACCCAGTACTTC